Each of the 13 T cell receptor beta chains below was sequenced from the same sample in a study of CXCR3-negative and CXCR3-positive naive CD8 T cells (dated by TCRdb to 2018 to 2020). General conclusions and limits of the study: Compared with CXCR3-negative naive cells, CXCR3-positive naive cells had TRB CDR3s with higher hydrophobicity (lower Kidera factor 4), lower energy, and higher strength and volume indices.

These reads were obtained on a NextSeq 550. The Human TCR Profiling Kit (MiLaboratory) was used to make UMI-labeled 5' RACE TRB cDNA libraries. The reads went through TCRdb reprocessing, and each CDR3 protein sequence gets one entry with no DNA. The sample has approximately 90,000 distinct CDR3 sequences on record. Together, the top ten hold approximately 0.53% of the sample. These receptors' antigens are unknown. The sample taken for sequencing was naive CXCR3+ CD8+ T cells from blood. This specimen's cell subset or site label, interpreted: CD45RO-CCR7+CD27+CD95- naive CD8+ T cells expressing CXCR3 (TNR3+). These receptor sequences come from a human donor in good health. Some clones in this sample may be carry-over from other donors' samples.

This chain links TRBV27 with TRBJ2-2. The CDR3 has 13 residues. Germline CDR1 is MNHEY and CDR2 is SMNVEV (reference sequence). The CDR3 protein is CASSTLATGELFF.

This chain connects TRBV7-2 to TRBJ2-2; TCRdb proposes TRBD2, but this gene call is untestable without DNA. The CDR3 is 15 residues long. CDR1 SGHTA and CDR2 FQGNSA come from the germline V gene. The CDR3 is CASSPTSVNTGELFF.

The chain is built from TRBV20-1 and TRBJ2-5. The CDR3 has 14 residues. CDR1 DFQATT and CDR2 SNEGSKA come from the germline V gene (reference sequence). The CDR3 spells CSARDPHLGETQYF.

The V call is TRBV5-1, the J call TRBJ2-1; the D gene TCRdb calls, TRBD1, cannot be checked with no DNA. CDR3 length equals 15 residues. Germline CDR1 is SGHRS and CDR2 is YFSETQ. CDR3: CASSLGDRQYNEQFF.

J is TRBJ1-1 and V is TRBV28; TCRdb selects TRBD1, and the lack of DNA leaves this call unchecked. Germline V CDR1 and CDR2: MDHEN, SYDVKM. CDR3 length: 14 amino acids. This CDR3 is CASSLTGENTEAFF.

This chain connects TRBV29-1 to TRBJ2-7; TCRdb proposes TRBD1, but this gene call is untestable without DNA. CDR1 and CDR2 (germline): SQVTM, ANQGSEA. This CDR3 has 16 amino acids. This CDR3 reads CSAGVRSGGRGYEQYF.

Here the CDR3 reads CASSLDYYEQYF. The rearrangement joins TRBV7-9 to TRBJ2-7. From germline, CDR1 is SEHNR and CDR2 FQNEAQ (reference sequence). The CDR3 extends over 12 amino acids.

V is TRBV6-4 and J is TRBJ2-1; the D call from TCRdb, TRBD1, cannot be confirmed without DNA. Germline V lookup: CDR1 MRHNA, CDR2 SNTAGT. This CDR3 has 14 amino acids. CDR3 region: CASSDSGTANEQFF.

The V and J genes are TRBV28 and TRBJ2-1; TCRdb's assignment of TRBD2 cannot be checked, as there is no DNA. Germline-derived CDR1 and CDR2 are MDHEN and SYDVKM. This CDR3 spans 17 amino acids. CDR3 in amino acids: CASTQRGVAGVDNEQFF.

The chain links TRBV11-2 to TRBJ1-4; checking the TCRdb D call of TRBD1 is not possible without DNA. This CDR3 region has 16 residues. The germline V gene encodes CDR1 SGHAT and CDR2 FQNNGV. Here the CDR3 reads CASSLSAGTGVEKLFF.

The chain couples TRBV4-2 to TRBJ2-7. Per germline, CDR1 LGHNA and CDR2 YNFKEQ. This CDR3 is built from 13 residues. The CDR3 protein is CASSQTNGYEQYF.

The gene calls are TRBV4-1 and TRBJ2-3; TCRdb outputs TRBD1, but without DNA this stays unchecked. The CDR3 has 16 residues. The germline CDR1 and CDR2 sequences are MGHRA and YSYEKL. The CDR3 reads CASSQAVGQITDTQYF.

J is TRBJ1-4 and V is TRBV5-1. The CDR3 extends over 15 amino acids. Germline CDR1 reads SGHRS; CDR2 reads YFSETQ. CDR3: CASSAGAVTNEKLFF.